This record concerns one T cell receptor beta chain sequence. This clonotype appeared a few times. Its antigen target is currently unknown. Per-nucleotide qualities are absent, and no much larger clonotype sits a single base away. V is pared back by 3 bases and J by 4 bases, with 9 bases lying between the germline termini. Taken from cysteine to phenylalanine, the CDR3 has 13 residues. Only CDR3 DNA remains: 39 bases, in frame from the first base. All donors were healthy Caucasians. The twin cohort comprised three pairs of female monozygotic twins, all aged roughly 18 to 29 years. CD4+ and CD8+ T cell populations were isolated with positive isolation kits from Invitrogen. The data derive from a study of identical twins (dated by TCRdb to 2016 to 2017). In the study overall: To test whether fetal clonotypes persist, the study used deep sequencing on TCR alpha and beta repertoires from monozygotic twins, unrelated adults of various ages, and cord blood. To rule out contamination, replicate twin experiments were performed at different times with different library preparation protocols. Beyond this particular receptor, the publication reports: Because the same donors could not be followed over many years, the conclusions depended on cross-sectional statistical analysis. Zero-insertion analyses could be partly confounded by invariant T cells such as MAIT and iNKT, although diverse VJ usage argued against such confounding for most clonotypes. Fewer insertions were carried by abundant cord blood beta clonotypes, a similar but weaker trend appeared in young adult naive repertoires, and no such trend appeared in memory repertoires. Out-of-frame TCR alpha sharing in monozygotic twins was systematically underestimated by recombination models, whereas sharing between unrelated individuals was in agreement with the recombination models. The excess sharing between twins in beta out-of-frame sequences was weaker because fewer shared sequences reduced the signal-to-noise ratio. Compared with coincidental sharing between unrelated individuals, out-of-frame TCR alpha sequences shared between twins showed an excess of sequences with low generation probability.

To prepare the library, 5' RACE was applied. Sequencer: Illumina HiSeq 2000. A universal primer binding site was added through template switching, and the final cDNA carried a unique molecular identifier so that TCR cDNA molecules could be counted accurately. Specific primers in the conserved constant-segment region were used to synthesize first-strand cDNA for TCR alpha and beta chains. Each cDNA library was double barcoded, with a SMART-Mk sample barcode plus Illumina barcodes, to control for contamination. Two successive PCR steps introduced TruSeq adapter sequences along with Illumina sample barcodes. Sequencing of the TCR alpha and beta cDNA libraries was done on the Illumina HiSeq platform using custom primers. As for the original processing: Raw reads were processed with MiGEC to extract unique molecular identifiers, and MiXCR was used to determine CDR3 positions. For each individual, recombination models were inferred using an EM algorithm with the repgenHMM and IGoR tools. The tcR package in R was used for shared clonotype analysis, with sharing normalized by the product of cloneset sizes. To study raw recombination free of thymic and clonal selection effects, out-of-frame nonproductive sequences were analyzed. TCRdb applied fastp at Q25 and MiXCR to the public reads, then kept only in-frame beta chains. Each entry merges the rows of one CDR3 protein and shows their most common DNA and genes. These V and J calls derive from TCRdb rather than the authors' analysis. Counted in this sample were about 530,000 distinct CDR3 sequences; more than 20% of them appeared once. The ten largest clones capture about 0.5% of the sample.

The sample was also reused in another study, on yellow fever vaccine responses in identical twins. The second study, in turn, reports: According to the authors, the vaccine-induced T cell response in identical twins seemed to be partly convergent and partly specific to each individual. In identical twins, the study followed T cell clones that responded to the vaccine with precision.

The sequenced sample consisted of CD4+ T cells sorted from blood. The receptor chain draws on TRBV12-3 or TRBV12-4 and TRBJ2-5, with the D gene call left open. The receptor was derived from a woman in her late teens or twenties in good health. The nucleotide sequence reads TGTGCCAGCAGTTTGGCCCGGCCAGAGACCCAGTACTTC. This gives the protein CASSLARPETQYF.